Listed below are T cell receptor beta chains from one sample, sequenced in a study of cytomegalovirus exposure and HLA in healthy donors. Clones were read by immunoSEQ multiplex PCR, and TCRdb kept only the in-frame ones, dropping some. The table includes about 130,000 clones, nearly 80% detected once. The sequencing input was PBMCs. The source is a man under 40 in good health and CMV-seronegative. Each CDR3 is given with its conserved first and last residue. A D gene is named only where the DNA matches it firmly. Some rows have no size entry. The others give once, few or many, or a class for an expanded clone.

j_gene: TRBJ1-3; d_gene: NA; abundance: NA; v_gene: TRBV28; CDR3aa: CASTPRGDTIYF; CDR3nt: TGTGCCAGCACTCCACGCGGGGACACCATATATTTT
j_gene: TRBJ1-3; d_gene: NA; abundance: NA; v_gene: TRBV9; CDR3aa: CASSEGGISGNTIYF; CDR3nt: TGTGCCAGCAGCGAGGGAGGTATCTCTGGAAACACCATATATTTT
j_gene: TRBJ2-1; d_gene: TRBD2; abundance: NA; v_gene: TRBV5-1; CDR3aa: CASSPTRTSGSYGEQFF; CDR3nt: TGCGCCAGCAGCCCTACTCGCACTAGCGGGAGTTACGGTGAGCAGTTCTTC
j_gene: TRBJ2-1; d_gene: NA; abundance: NA; v_gene: TRBV29-1; CDR3aa: CSGGGRWVNEQFF; CDR3nt: TGCAGCGGCGGTGGTAGGTGGGTCAATGAGCAGTTCTTC
j_gene: TRBJ1-1; d_gene: NA; abundance: NA; v_gene: TRBV5-1; CDR3aa: CASSSEGGARTEAFF; CDR3nt: TGCGCCAGCAGCTCCGAGGGGGGGGCGAGGACTGAAGCTTTCTTT
j_gene: TRBJ2-6; d_gene: NA; abundance: NA; v_gene: TRBV18; CDR3aa: CASSSTGGQGANVLTF; CDR3nt: TGTGCCAGCTCATCCACGGGGGGCCAGGGGGCCAACGTCCTGACTTTC
j_gene: TRBJ2-1; d_gene: NA; abundance: NA; v_gene: TRBV30; CDR3aa: CALDRSSYNEQFF; CDR3nt: TGTGCCCTCGACAGGAGCTCCTACAATGAGCAGTTCTTC
j_gene: TRBJ2-7; d_gene: TRBD2; abundance: NA; v_gene: TRBV10-3; CDR3aa: CAISPSPGGDEQYF; CDR3nt: TGTGCCATCAGTCCCAGTCCGGGGGGAGACGAGCAGTACTTC
j_gene: TRBJ1-1; d_gene: NA; abundance: NA; v_gene: TRBV7-9; CDR3aa: CATAREGTEAFF; CDR3nt: TGTGCCACTGCTCGCGAGGGCACTGAAGCTTTCTTT
j_gene: TRBJ2-7; d_gene: NA; abundance: NA; v_gene: TRBV9; CDR3aa: CASSVGTRGIGQYF; CDR3nt: TGTGCCAGCAGCGTAGGGACCCGGGGTATAGGGCAGTACTTC
j_gene: TRBJ2-3; d_gene: TRBD1; abundance: NA; v_gene: TRBV6-1; CDR3aa: CASSKRQGSDTQYF; CDR3nt: TGTGCCAGCAGTAAGAGACAGGGCTCAGATACGCAGTATTTT
j_gene: TRBJ2-1; d_gene: TRBD2; abundance: NA; v_gene: TRBV27; CDR3aa: CASSYGRPSYNEQFF; CDR3nt: TGTGCCAGCAGTTACGGGAGGCCTTCCTACAATGAGCAGTTCTTC
j_gene: TRBJ1-1; d_gene: NA; abundance: NA; v_gene: TRBV6-1; CDR3aa: CASDLGWRDTEAFF; CDR3nt: TGTGCCAGCGACTTAGGGTGGAGGGACACTGAAGCTTTCTTT
j_gene: TRBJ2-1; d_gene: NA; abundance: NA; v_gene: TRBV5-4; CDR3aa: CASSLASGNEQFF; CDR3nt: TGTGCCAGCAGCTTGGCTAGTGGCAATGAGCAGTTCTTC
j_gene: TRBJ2-7; d_gene: NA; abundance: NA; v_gene: TRBV5-6; CDR3aa: CASSTGTSSYEQYF; CDR3nt: TGTGCCAGCAGTACCGGGACTTCCTCCTACGAGCAGTACTTC
j_gene: TRBJ2-7; d_gene: TRBD2; abundance: once; v_gene: TRBV19; CDR3aa: CASRTSGGYEQYF; CDR3nt: TGTGCCAGTAGAACTAGCGGGGGTTACGAGCAGTACTTC
j_gene: TRBJ2-1; d_gene: NA; abundance: NA; v_gene: TRBV29-1; CDR3aa: CSGQDNEQFF; CDR3nt: TGCAGCGGTCAGGACAATGAGCAGTTCTTC
j_gene: TRBJ2-7; d_gene: NA; abundance: NA; v_gene: TRBV7-9; CDR3aa: CASSLDAYGQYF; CDR3nt: TGTGCCAGCAGCTTAGATGCCTATGGGCAGTACTTC
j_gene: TRBJ2-1; d_gene: NA; abundance: NA; v_gene: TRBV28; CDR3aa: CASSLGASEQFF; CDR3nt: TGTGCCAGCAGTTTGGGGGCCAGTGAGCAGTTCTTC
j_gene: TRBJ2-7; d_gene: NA; abundance: NA; v_gene: TRBV7-7; CDR3aa: CASSPSAGPYEQYF; CDR3nt: TGTGCTAGCAGCCCATCGGCTGGGCCCTACGAGCAGTACTTC